The rows below give T cell receptor beta chains drawn from one sample of a study of T cell responses to AZD1222 COVID-19 vaccine. Assay: immunoSEQ multiplex PCR; the TCRdb copy retains only in-frame clones and omits some. Of roughly 150,000 clones in the sample, 85% to 90% were seen once. The material was peripheral blood, obtained on day 0 of AZD1222 vaccination. These receptors were collected from an adult in good health. Each CDR3 is given without its conserved first and last residue.

CDR3aa	v_gene
ASSLTFDGYEQY	TRBV7-2
SASLGGPFTDTQY	TRBV20-1
ASSLVRDRLQETQY	TRBV6-5
ASSLEMVGGLF	TRBV12-3/TRBV12-4
ATSDFGGAGNTGELF	TRBV24-1
ASSYLSVGGTDTQY	TRBV6-5
ASSLETGTEAF	TRBV5-4
ATESQGWPFGANVLT	TRBV19
ANSIVGNTIY	TRBV27
ASSEKTGGMLGEKLF	TRBV7-2
ASSLMPGWAGGRYNEQF	TRBV5-6
AWSANSGTGRDEQY	TRBV30
ASSPLDRGRTGELF	TRBV3-1/TRBV3-2
SAGTITGELF	TRBV29-1
ASSESWRRGATDTQY	TRBV25-1
ASTGGINEQF	TRBV2
ASSLGPLGQGPNYGYT	TRBV5-1
SLRWSEEAF	TRBV20-1
ASSQDPVSGRTDTQY	TRBV4-3
ASRRWDSPLDTQY	TRBV7-9
ASMLTGKNEKLF	TRBV25-1
ASSMDNDEGTNTGEQY	TRBV19
ASSYTSGGTYEQY	TRBV6-5
ASSHWAGTVPNQPQH	TRBV4-1
ASSLSLWETQY	TRBV27
ASSFRDSNYGYT	TRBV7-2
ASSPNRDISTDTQY	TRBV18
ASSLAGGPHEQF	TRBV19
ASSRDRTYEQY	TRBV6-5
ASSEAYRTAEAF	TRBV6-1
ASSFTTGPYNEQF	TRBV5-6
ASSSGGLSTDTQY	TRBV7-9
ASSLVRGLTEAF	TRBV11-1
ASSSSGGITDTQY	TRBV28
ASSDSGAIQDTQY	TRBV25-1
ASSLNAGLQETQY	TRBV7-3
ASSLLQDSNQPQH	TRBV18
ASSVDPGTRQY	TRBV9
ASSTGAGNSPLH	TRBV19
ASRGPGVNYGYT	TRBV5-4
ASGPGEGEKLF	TRBV12-5
ASSLSGIQETQY	TRBV5-5
ASSQSVYNEQF	TRBV16
ASSIWPPYNSPLH	TRBV19
ASSPDVSNEKLF	TRBV5-6
ASSPRPSPAYEQY	TRBV7-3
ASSSWTGGVGQPQH	TRBV5-5
ASEGQGFGYT	TRBV28
ASSLGTQNTGELF	TRBV5-4
ASSTYTGELF	TRBV7-9
SDRAPAKGELF	TRBV29-1
SVDLGARTEAF	TRBV29-1
ASSLGGGQVPYGYT	TRBV7-9
ASSLAAGQEGNQPQH	TRBV7-6
ASSQDSGKDEQY	TRBV3-1/TRBV3-2